This T cell receptor beta chain was sequenced in a study of T-cell memory formation after mild COVID-19. TCRdb analysed the 5' RACE reads with MiXCR anew, one entry per CDR3 protein. The repertoire holds under 550,000 distinct CDR3 sequences, with about 20% as singletons. The clonotype comes from an adult woman who had mild COVID-19 (a few samples of this study predate the infection). Cell type and time point are not known. The specimen sequenced was PBMCs or a T cell subset sorted from them (not recorded which).

CDR3 amino acids: CASSLPSGRRPYEQYF. The DNA for the CDR3 is TGTGCCAGCAGCTTACCTAGCGGGAGACGGCCCTACGAGCAGTACTTC. The genes are TRBV7-9 and TRBJ2-7, with 10 bases that match TRBD2. The CDR3 is 16 amino acids. J gave up 2 bases and V 2 bases, and 6 bases lay outside the gene matches. CDR1 and CDR2 from the germline V gene are SEHNR and FQNEAQ (reference sequence).